These T cell receptor beta chains were read from a single sample in a study of spatial heterogeneity in lung cancer. TCRdb redid the calling of the 5' RACE reads with MiXCR, one entry per CDR3 protein. Of some 23,000 distinct CDR3 sequences in the sample, about 7% are singletons; the top ten hold roughly an eighth. Material: PBMCs, obtained at surgery. All receptors derive from a male donor with early-stage non-small cell lung cancer. Each CDR3 is given with its conserved first and last residue. The order of the fields is V gene, clone size, J gene, D gene, CDR3 length, CDR3 DNA, CDR3 protein. The D gene is left open where the match is weak. Only some rows state a clone size, as once, few, many or a class for expanded clones.

>TRBV3-1|NA|TRBJ2-5|NA|17
TGTGCCAGCAGCCAAGATCTTCCCCCGCTAGAACAAGAGACCCAGTACTTC
CASSQDLPPLEQETQYF
>TRBV6-5|NA|TRBJ2-1|TRBD2|16
TGTGCCAGCAGTCCTAGGACTAGCGGGACCAACAATGAGCAGTTCTTC
CASSPRTSGTNNEQFF
>TRBV28|medium-sized|TRBJ1-3|NA|16
TGTGCCAGCAGGTTCGGGCTGGGTATCGTTGGAAACACCATATATTTT
CASRFGLGIVGNTIYF
>TRBV30|NA|TRBJ1-4|TRBD1|19
TGTGCCTGGACCCGAAGGACAGGGGGCTTATCGGTAACTAATGAAAAACTGTTTTTT
CAWTRRTGGLSVTNEKLFF
>TRBV10-3|hyperexpanded|TRBJ1-1|NA|13
TGTGCCATTGCTGGGCTCTGGAACACTGAAGCTTTCTTT
CAIAGLWNTEAFF
>TRBV5-6|many|TRBJ2-6|TRBD1|18
TGTGCCAGCAGCCCTGGAGGACAGGGGTTCGCTGGGGCCAACGTCCTGACTTTC
CASSPGGQGFAGANVLTF
>TRBV28|medium-sized|TRBJ1-6|TRBD1|15
TGTGCCAGCAGAGCCGGGACAGGGGGCCGTGGACCCCTCCACTTT
CASRAGTGGRGPLHF
>TRBV6-1|many|TRBJ2-5|NA|11
TGTGCCAGCAGCGGGCGGGAGACCCAGTACTTC
CASSGRETQYF
>TRBV10-2|many|TRBJ2-4|NA|16
TGCGCCAGCAGTGAGTGGGGGGAGGCGGTCAAAAACATTCAGTACTTC
CASSEWGEAVKNIQYF
>TRBV18|few|TRBJ1-1|NA|13
TGTGCCAGCTCGAGAGGGGCGAACACTGAAGCTTTCTTT
CASSRGANTEAFF
>TRBV7-6|NA|TRBJ2-7|TRBD2|14
TGTGCCAGCAGCTCGGGGACTAGCGGCTACGAGCAGTACTTC
CASSSGTSGYEQYF
>TRBV20-1|NA|TRBJ2-7|NA|14
TGCAGTGCTAGAGTAAGACCCAGAGCATACGAGCAGTACTTC
CSARVRPRAYEQYF
>TRBV12-3/TRBV12-4|few|TRBJ1-5|NA|14
TGTGCCAGCAGCCCTGACATGAGTAATCAGCCCCAGCATTTT
CASSPDMSNQPQHF
>TRBV20-1|many|TRBJ2-5|NA|13
TGCAGCGCTCTCGGGGCAGGGCAAGAGACCCAGTACTTC
CSALGAGQETQYF
>TRBV10-2|few|TRBJ2-7|NA|11
TGCGCCAGCAGTGAAACGTCCGAGCAGTACTTC
CASSETSEQYF
>TRBV20-1|few|TRBJ1-2|NA|13
TGCAGTGCTGACCCCGGGGCTTACTATGGCTACACCTTC
CSADPGAYYGYTF
>TRBV5-1|many|TRBJ2-5|NA|14
TGCGCCAGCAGCGACGTAGGGAATAGAGAGACCCAGTACTTC
CASSDVGNRETQYF
>TRBV20-1|few|TRBJ1-5|NA|13
TGCAGTGCAGGGAGGCAGGGCAATCAGCCCCAGCATTTT
CSAGRQGNQPQHF